This TCR beta chain was profiled in a study of identical twins. Regarding the study as a whole: Memory repertoires showed no such pattern, whereas abundant cord blood beta clonotypes carried fewer insertions. Within twin pairs, the out-of-frame alpha sequences they shared showed excess low generation probability.

This clonotype appeared a few times. Its cognate antigen is unknown. Each donor (without exception) was a healthy Caucasian. The CDR3 contains 16 residues. V gave up 9 bases and J gave up 0 bases, with 20 bases separating them. TCRdb passed the 5' RACE reads through MiXCR, listing each CDR3 protein once. This sample has some 900,000 distinct CDR3 sequences, with over 9% found just once. This same sample was also taken into another study, of yellow fever vaccine responses in identical twins.

The chain is built from TRBV12-3 or TRBV12-4 and TRBJ1-1; D not resolved. Input material: PBMCs. This TCR derives from a woman aged 18-29 years in good health. The CDR3 nucleotides are TGTGCCAGTCTCCGGACGGACGCTTCCATGAACACTGAAGCTTTCTTT. Encoded protein: CASLRTDASMNTEAFF.